This T cell receptor (beta chain) was identified during a study of cytomegalovirus exposure and HLA in healthy donors. About this clone: A junction end diverges from the germline sequence, so it may reflect a read error.

The CDR3 runs to 13 residues. The germline gives CDR1 MNHEY, CDR2 SVGAGI. 13 Jbeta primers and 60 Vbeta primers were used for the PCR. Assay used: immunoSEQ multiplex PCR; TCRdb lists only in-frame clones, some missing. The profile shows approximately 140,000 clones, about 86% of them singletons. This sequence was found in a young man in good health and CMV-seronegative. The chain joins TRBV6-5 to TRBJ1-2; TRBD1 matches at 9 bases. Sample: PBMCs. The CDR3: CASSQGQGSGYSF. The CDR3 DNA follows: TGTGCCAGCAGCCAGGGACAGGGATCTGGCTACAGCTTC.